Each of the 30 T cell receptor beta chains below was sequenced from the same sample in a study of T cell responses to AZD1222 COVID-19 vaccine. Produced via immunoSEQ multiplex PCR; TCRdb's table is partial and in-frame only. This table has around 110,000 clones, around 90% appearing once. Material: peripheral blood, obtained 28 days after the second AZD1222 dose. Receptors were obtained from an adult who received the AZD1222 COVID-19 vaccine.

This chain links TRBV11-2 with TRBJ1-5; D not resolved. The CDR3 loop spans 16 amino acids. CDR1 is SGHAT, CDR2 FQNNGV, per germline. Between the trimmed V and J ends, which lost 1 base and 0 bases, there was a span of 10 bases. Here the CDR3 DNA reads TGTGCCAGCAGCTTAGGAGGACCTTATAGCAATCAGCCCCAGCATTTT. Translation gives CASSLGGPYSNQPQHF.

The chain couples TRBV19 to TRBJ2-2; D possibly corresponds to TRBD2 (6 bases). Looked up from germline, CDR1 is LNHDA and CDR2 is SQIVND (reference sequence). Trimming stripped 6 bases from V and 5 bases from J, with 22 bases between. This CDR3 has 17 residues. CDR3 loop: CASSVTPRGSSTGELFF. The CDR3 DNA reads TGTGCCAGTAGCGTTACCCCACGGGGGTCGAGTACCGGGGAGCTGTTTTTT.

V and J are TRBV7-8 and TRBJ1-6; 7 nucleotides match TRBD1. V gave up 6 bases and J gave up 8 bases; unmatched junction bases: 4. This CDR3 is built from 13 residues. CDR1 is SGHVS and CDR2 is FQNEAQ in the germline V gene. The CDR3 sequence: CASRTGLDSPLHF. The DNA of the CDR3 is TGTGCCAGCAGGACAGGGTTGGATTCACCCCTCCACTTT.

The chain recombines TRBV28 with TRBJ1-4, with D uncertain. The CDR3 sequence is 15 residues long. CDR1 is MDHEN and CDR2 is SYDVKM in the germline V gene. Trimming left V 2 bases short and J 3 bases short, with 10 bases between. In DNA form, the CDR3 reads TGTGCCAGCAGTTTAAGAACGGTTTCTAATGAAAAACTGTTTTTT. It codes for CASSLRTVSNEKLFF.

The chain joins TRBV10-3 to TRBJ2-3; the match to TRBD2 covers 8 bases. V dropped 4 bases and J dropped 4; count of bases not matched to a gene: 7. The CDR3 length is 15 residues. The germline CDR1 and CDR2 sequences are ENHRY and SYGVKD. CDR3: CAISGAAGGSDTQYF. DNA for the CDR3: TGTGCCATCAGTGGGGCTGCGGGGGGCTCAGATACGCAGTATTTT.

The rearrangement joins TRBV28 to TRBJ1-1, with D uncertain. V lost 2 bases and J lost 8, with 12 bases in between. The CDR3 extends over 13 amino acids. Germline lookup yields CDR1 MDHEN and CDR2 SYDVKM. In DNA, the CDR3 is TGTGCCAGCAGTTTAGGGCCCGCCACGGAAGCTTTCTTT. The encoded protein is CASSLGPATEAFF.

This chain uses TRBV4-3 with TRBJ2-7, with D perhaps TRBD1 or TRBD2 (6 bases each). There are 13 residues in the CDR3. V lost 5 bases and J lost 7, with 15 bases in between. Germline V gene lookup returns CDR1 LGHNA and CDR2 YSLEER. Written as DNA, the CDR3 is TGCGCCAGCAGCGGACAGCTGGGGGGAGAGCAGTACTTC. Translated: CASSGQLGGEQYF.

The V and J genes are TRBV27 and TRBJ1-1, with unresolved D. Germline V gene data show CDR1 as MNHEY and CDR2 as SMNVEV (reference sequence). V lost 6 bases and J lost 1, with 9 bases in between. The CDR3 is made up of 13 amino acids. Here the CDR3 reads CASRLAGNTEAFF. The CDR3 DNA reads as TGTGCCAGCAGATTGGCGGGGAACACTGAAGCTTTCTTT.

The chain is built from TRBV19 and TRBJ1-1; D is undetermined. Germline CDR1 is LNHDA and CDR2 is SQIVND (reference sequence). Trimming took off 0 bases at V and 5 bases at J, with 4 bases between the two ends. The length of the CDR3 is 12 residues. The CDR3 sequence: CASSIDLTEAFF. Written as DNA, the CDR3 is TGTGCCAGTAGTATAGACCTGACTGAAGCTTTCTTT.

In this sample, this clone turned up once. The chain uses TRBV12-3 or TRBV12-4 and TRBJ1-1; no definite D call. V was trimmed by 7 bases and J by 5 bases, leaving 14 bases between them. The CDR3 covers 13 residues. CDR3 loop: CASNQDGLTEAFF. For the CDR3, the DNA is TGTGCCAGCAACCAGGACGGTCTAACTGAAGCTTTCTTT.

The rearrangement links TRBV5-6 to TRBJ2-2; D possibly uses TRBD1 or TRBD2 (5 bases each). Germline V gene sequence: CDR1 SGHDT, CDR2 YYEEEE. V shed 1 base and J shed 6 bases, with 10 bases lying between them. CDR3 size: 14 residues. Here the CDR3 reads CASSLSGTAGELFF. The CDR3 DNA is TGTGCCAGCAGCTTGTCCGGGACGGCCGGGGAGCTGTTTTTT.

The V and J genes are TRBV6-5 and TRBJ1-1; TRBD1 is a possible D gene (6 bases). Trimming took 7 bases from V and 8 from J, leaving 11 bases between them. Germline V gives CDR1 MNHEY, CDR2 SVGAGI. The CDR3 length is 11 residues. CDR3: CASTQGREAFF. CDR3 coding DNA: TGTGCCAGCACACAGGGTCGAGAAGCTTTCTTT.

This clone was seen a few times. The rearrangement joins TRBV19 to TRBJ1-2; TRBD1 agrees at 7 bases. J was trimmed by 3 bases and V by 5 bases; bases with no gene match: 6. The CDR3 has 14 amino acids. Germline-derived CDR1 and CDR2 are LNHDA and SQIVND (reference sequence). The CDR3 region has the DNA TGTGCCAGTAGTCTAACCGGGACAGACTATGGCTACACCTTC. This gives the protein CASSLTGTDYGYTF.

The CDR3 nucleotides read TGCGCCAGCGTGAAAGACGGGGGCAACTATGGCTACACCTTC. This translates into CASVKDGGNYGYTF. The V call is TRBV5-1, the J call TRBJ1-2, with D maybe TRBD1 (6 bases). The germline V gene has CDR1 SGHRS and CDR2 YFSETQ. V lost 7 bases to trimming and J lost 2 bases, with 15 bases between them. The CDR3 length is 14 residues.

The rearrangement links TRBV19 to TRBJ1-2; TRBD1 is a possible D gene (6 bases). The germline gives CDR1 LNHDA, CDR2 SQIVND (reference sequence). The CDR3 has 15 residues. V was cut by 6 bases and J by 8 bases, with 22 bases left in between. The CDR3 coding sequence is TGTGCCAGTAGACATGAAGCAATGGGGGCGGCGGGCTACACCTTC. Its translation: CASRHEAMGAAGYTF.

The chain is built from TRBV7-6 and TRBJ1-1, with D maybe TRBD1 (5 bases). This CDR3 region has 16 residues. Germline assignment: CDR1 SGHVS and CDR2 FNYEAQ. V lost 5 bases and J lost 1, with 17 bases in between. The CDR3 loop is CASSPYGAGGNTEAFF. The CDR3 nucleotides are TGTGCCAGCAGCCCTTACGGGGCGGGGGGGAACACTGAAGCTTTCTTT.

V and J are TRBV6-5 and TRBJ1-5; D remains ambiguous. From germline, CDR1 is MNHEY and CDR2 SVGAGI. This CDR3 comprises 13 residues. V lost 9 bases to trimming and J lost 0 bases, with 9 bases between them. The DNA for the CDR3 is TGTGCCAGTAAGAGGGTTAGCAATCAGCCCCAGCATTTT. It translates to CASKRVSNQPQHF.

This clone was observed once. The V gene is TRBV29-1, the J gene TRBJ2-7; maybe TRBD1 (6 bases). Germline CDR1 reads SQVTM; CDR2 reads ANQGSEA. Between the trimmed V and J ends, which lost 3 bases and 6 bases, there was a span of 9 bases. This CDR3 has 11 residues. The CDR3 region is CSVERGIEQYF. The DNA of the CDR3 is TGCAGCGTTGAGAGGGGGATCGAGCAGTACTTC.

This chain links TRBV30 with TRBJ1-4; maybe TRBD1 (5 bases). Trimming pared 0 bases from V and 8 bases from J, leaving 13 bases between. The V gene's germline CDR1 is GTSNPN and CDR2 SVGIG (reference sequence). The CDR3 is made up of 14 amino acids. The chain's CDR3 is CAWSVQDLWEKLFF. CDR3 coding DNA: TGTGCCTGGAGTGTACAGGACTTATGGGAAAAACTGTTTTTT.

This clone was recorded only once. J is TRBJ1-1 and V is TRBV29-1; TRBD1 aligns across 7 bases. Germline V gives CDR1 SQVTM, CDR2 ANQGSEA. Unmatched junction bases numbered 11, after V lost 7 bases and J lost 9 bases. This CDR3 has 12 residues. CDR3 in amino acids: CSAGTAGVQAFF. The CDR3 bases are TGCAGCGCAGGGACAGCCGGGGTGCAAGCTTTCTTT.

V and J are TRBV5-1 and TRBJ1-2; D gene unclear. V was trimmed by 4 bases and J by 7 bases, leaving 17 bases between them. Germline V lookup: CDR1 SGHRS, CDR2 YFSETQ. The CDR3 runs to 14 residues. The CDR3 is CASSVGGRISGYTF. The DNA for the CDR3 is TGCGCCAGCAGCGTGGGCGGGAGAATTTCTGGCTACACCTTC.

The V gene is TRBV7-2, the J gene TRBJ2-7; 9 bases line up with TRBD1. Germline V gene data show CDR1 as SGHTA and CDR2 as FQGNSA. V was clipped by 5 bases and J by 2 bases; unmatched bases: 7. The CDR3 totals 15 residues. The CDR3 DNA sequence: TGTGCCAGCAGCATAAGACAGGGGGGGGCCTACGAGCAGTACTTC. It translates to CASSIRQGGAYEQYF.

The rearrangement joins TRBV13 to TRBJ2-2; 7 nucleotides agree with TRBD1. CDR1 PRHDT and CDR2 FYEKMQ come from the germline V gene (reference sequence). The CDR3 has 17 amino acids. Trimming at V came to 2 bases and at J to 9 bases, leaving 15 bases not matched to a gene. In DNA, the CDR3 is TGTGCCAGCAGCTTAAGGTCACGGGACAGTTTTGCCCGGGAGCTGTTTTTT. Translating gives CASSLRSRDSFARELFF. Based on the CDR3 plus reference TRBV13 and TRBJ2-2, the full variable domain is AAGVIQSPRHLIKEKRETATLKCYPIPRHDTVYWYQQGPGQDPQFLISFYEKMQSDKGSIPDRFSAQQFSDYHSELNMSSLELGDSALYFCASSLRSRDSFARELFFGEGSRLTVL.

CDR3 amino acids: CASSFRQGGTDTQYF. In DNA form, the CDR3 reads TGTGCCAGCAGCTTTCGACAGGGGGGAACAGATACGCAGTATTTT. The rearrangement links TRBV11-1 to TRBJ2-3; TRBD1 matches at 9 bases. The germline V gene encodes CDR1 SGHAT and CDR2 FQDESV (reference sequence). V was pared by 3 bases and J by 3 bases, with 4 bases of the junction left unmatched. This CDR3 region has 15 residues.

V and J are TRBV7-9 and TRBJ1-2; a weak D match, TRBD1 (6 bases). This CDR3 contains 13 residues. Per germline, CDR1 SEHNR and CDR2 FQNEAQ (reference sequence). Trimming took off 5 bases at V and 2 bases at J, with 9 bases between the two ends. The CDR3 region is CASSLQGNYGYTF. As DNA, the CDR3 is TGTGCCAGCAGCCTCCAGGGGAACTATGGCTACACCTTC. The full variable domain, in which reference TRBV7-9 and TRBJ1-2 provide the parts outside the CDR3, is DTGVSQNPRHKITKRGQNVTFRCDPISEHNRLYWYRQTLGQGPEFLTYFQNEAQLEKSRLLSDRFSAERPKGSFSTLEIQRTEQGDSAMYLCASSLQGNYGYTFGSGTRLTVV.

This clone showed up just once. The CDR3 region has the DNA TGCAGCGTTCAAGGGGATCTCAGGGCAGGGGAGCTGTTTTTT. It specifies CSVQGDLRAGELFF. The rearrangement uses TRBV29-1 and TRBJ2-2; the D gene is possibly TRBD1 (5 bases). Trimming left V 5 bases short and J 8 bases short, with 18 bases between. The germline gives CDR1 SQVTM, CDR2 ANQGSEA. The CDR3 loop spans 14 amino acids.

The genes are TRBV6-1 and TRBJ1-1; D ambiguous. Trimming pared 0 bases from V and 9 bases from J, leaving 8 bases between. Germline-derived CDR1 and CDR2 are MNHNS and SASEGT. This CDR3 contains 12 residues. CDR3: CASSEAGRKAFF. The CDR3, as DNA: TGTGCCAGCAGTGAAGCTGGCCGGAAAGCTTTCTTT.

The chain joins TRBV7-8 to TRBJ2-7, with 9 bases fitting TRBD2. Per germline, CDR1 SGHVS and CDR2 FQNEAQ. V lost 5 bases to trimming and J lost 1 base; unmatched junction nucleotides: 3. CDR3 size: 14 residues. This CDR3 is CASSRGLASYEQYF. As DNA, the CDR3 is TGTGCCAGCAGCCGGGGACTAGCTTCCTACGAGCAGTACTTC.

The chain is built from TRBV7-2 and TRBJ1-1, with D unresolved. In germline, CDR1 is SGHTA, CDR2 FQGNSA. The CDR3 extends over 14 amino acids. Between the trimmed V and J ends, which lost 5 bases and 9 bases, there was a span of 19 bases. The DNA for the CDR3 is TGTGCCAGCAGCACCGCTACAGCCTTCTTTCAAGCTTTCTTT. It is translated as CASSTATAFFQAFF.

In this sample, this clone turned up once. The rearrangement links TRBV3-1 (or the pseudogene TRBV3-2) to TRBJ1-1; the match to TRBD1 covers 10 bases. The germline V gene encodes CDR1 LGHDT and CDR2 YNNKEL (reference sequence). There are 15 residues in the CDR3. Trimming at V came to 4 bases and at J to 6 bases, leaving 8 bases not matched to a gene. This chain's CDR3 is CASSRPGQGRSEAFF. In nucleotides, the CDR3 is TGTGCCAGCAGCCGACCGGGACAGGGGAGGTCTGAAGCTTTCTTT.